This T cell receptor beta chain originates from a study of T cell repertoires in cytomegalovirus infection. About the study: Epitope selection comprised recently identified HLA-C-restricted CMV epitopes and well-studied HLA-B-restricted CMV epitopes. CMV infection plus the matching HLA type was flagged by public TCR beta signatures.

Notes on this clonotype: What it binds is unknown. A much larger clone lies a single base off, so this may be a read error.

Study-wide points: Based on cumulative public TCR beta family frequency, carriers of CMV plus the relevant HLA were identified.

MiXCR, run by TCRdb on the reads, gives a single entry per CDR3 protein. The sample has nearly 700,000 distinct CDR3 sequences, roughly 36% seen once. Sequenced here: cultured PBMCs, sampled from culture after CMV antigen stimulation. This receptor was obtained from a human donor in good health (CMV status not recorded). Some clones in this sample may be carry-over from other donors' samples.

CDR3 loop: CASSLGESGGDKQYF. CDR3 DNA: TGTGCCAGCAGCTTAGGGGAGTCGGGGGGCGACAAGCAGTACTTC. J is TRBJ2-7 and V is TRBV7-6, with a possible D match to TRBD2 (7 bases). Trimming pared 1 base from V and 8 bases from J, leaving 18 bases between. From germline, CDR1 is SGHVS and CDR2 FNYEAQ. The CDR3 has 15 amino acids.